This TCR beta chain was sequenced for a study of cytomegalovirus exposure and HLA in healthy donors. Study-wide results and caveats: There were 150 to 200 TCR beta chains listed as cytomegalovirus-associated.

The PCR employed 60 Vbeta primers together with 13 Jbeta primers. TCRdb keeps only in-frame clones here, not all; method: immunoSEQ multiplex PCR. This table holds 70,000 to 95,000 clones, over 70% found once. The CDR3 is made up of 14 amino acids. Germline V gene lookup returns CDR1 LNHDA and CDR2 SQIVND (reference sequence). Losses at the gene ends were 4 bases for V and 5 bases for J; bases not matched to a gene: 7. On this clone: Its antigen is currently unknown.

The J gene is TRBJ2-5, the V gene TRBV19, with 7 bases matching TRBD2. The TCR originated in a male donor in good health and CMV-seronegative. Material for sequencing was PBMCs. The CDR3 spells CASSTGGRVETQYF. The CDR3 DNA follows: TGTGCCAGTAGTACCGGGGGGAGAGTTGAGACCCAGTACTTC.